This passage covers 22 T cell receptor beta chains from one sample sequenced in a study of blood T cells in healthy people across ages. A J-beta primer mix and a sample-barcoded 5' primer were used in a second PCR of roughly 7 to 12 cycles. TCRdb analysed the 5' RACE reads with MiXCR anew, one entry per CDR3 protein. There are about 1.4 million distinct CDR3 sequences in the sample; roughly 59% occur only once, and about 6.7% lies in the top ten. The sequenced sample consisted of blood. These TCRs come from a man younger than 35 in good health.

The chain couples TRBV27 to TRBJ2-3; D remains ambiguous. V gave up 3 bases and J gave up 3 bases, with 7 bases separating them. Germline values: CDR1 MNHEY, CDR2 SMNVEV (reference sequence). The CDR3 sequence is 13 residues long. CDR3 DNA sequence: TGTGCCAGCAGTTTTGGGGAAACAGATACGCAGTATTTT. Translating it yields CASSFGETDTQYF.

This rearrangement joins TRBV29-1 to TRBJ1-2, with D hard to call. Germline assignment: CDR1 SQVTM and CDR2 ANQGSEA. The CDR3 is made up of 12 amino acids. V lost 6 bases, J lost 8 bases, and 16 bases lay in between. This CDR3 is CSVTDVLEGYTF. Written as DNA, the CDR3 is TGCAGCGTCACGGACGTCCTGGAGGGCTACACCTTC.

Concerning this clonotype itself: This is likely a read error, given that the CDR3 carries no conserved phenylalanine or tryptophan at its end. This chain joins TRBV4-3 and TRBJ2-5, with D perhaps matching TRBD1 or TRBD2 (5 bases each). Germline loops: CDR1 LGHNA, CDR2 YSLEER. There are 15 residues in the CDR3. Trimming stripped 1 base from V and 1 base from J, with 10 bases between. DNA of the CDR3: TGCGCCAGCAGCCAAGTGAGGGGTCCCCAAGAGACCCAGTACTTA. Translation gives CASSQVRGPQETQYL.

V usage is TRBV6-4 and J usage is TRBJ2-1; TRBD2 agrees at 7 bases. Looked up from germline, CDR1 is MRHNA and CDR2 is SNTAGT. V lost 2 bases, J lost 12 bases, and 10 bases stayed unmatched. This CDR3 comprises 14 residues. For the CDR3, the DNA is TGTGCCAGCAGTGACCTCCTCGGGGGGTCGAGGCAGTTCTTC. Its protein product is CASSDLLGGSRQFF.

In this sample, this clonotype turned up a few times. The J gene is TRBJ2-5, the V gene TRBV7-9; no clear D gene. Trimming cost V 1 base and J 5 bases, with 8 bases left between them. The CDR3 has 13 amino acids. Germline V CDR1 and CDR2: SEHNR, FQNEAQ (reference sequence). CDR3 residues: CASSLVPSETQYF. The CDR3 region has the DNA TGTGCCAGCAGCTTAGTCCCGTCGGAGACCCAGTACTTC.

This clonotype was seen a few times. The chain recombines TRBV5-1 with TRBJ1-5, with D perhaps matching TRBD1 (5 bases). Germline V gene sequence: CDR1 SGHRS, CDR2 YFSETQ. V lost 1 base and J lost 0, with 11 bases in between. The CDR3 covers 16 residues. CDR3 nucleotides: TGCGCCAGCAGCTTGTTGGGGGGGAATAGCAATCAGCCCCAGCATTTT. It specifies CASSLLGGNSNQPQHF.

The V and J genes are TRBV20-1 and TRBJ2-7; D is perhaps TRBD2 (6 bases). Trimming removed 1 base at V and 0 bases at J, with 13 bases between. Germline CDR1 reads DFQATT; CDR2 reads SNEGSKA (reference sequence). This CDR3 contains 15 residues. The CDR3 is CSARVRSGFSYEQYF. As DNA, the CDR3 is TGCAGTGCTAGAGTTCGCAGCGGGTTCTCCTACGAGCAGTACTTC.

The V gene is TRBV18, the J gene TRBJ1-3, with unresolved D. Germline CDR1 is KGHSH and CDR2 is LQKENI. V was shortened by 2 bases and J by 0 bases, with 14 bases between the two germline ends. The CDR3 is 17 residues long. This CDR3 reads CASSPRRSYSSGNTIYF. CDR3 DNA sequence: TGTGCCAGCTCACCAAGGAGGTCCTACAGCTCTGGAAACACCATATATTTT.

Of note for this clonotype: An end of the junction differs from the germline gene, which may be a read error. This sequence joins TRBV7-7 and TRBJ2-7; no clear D gene. The end of the DNA aligns better with TRBJ2-5, so the J call may be wrong. Germline lookup yields CDR1 SSHAT and CDR2 FNYEAQ (reference sequence). The CDR3 extends over 15 amino acids. In DNA form, the CDR3 reads TGTGCCAGCAGCCCTTCCCTGGGCCACCACGAGACCCAGTACTTC. As protein: CASSPSLGHHETQYF.

The sample holds a few counts of this clonotype. The V and J genes are TRBV29-1 and TRBJ2-6; TRBD1 is a possible D gene (5 bases). The CDR3 has 13 residues. Germline V gives CDR1 SQVTM, CDR2 ANQGSEA. V lost 7 bases and J lost 4, with 11 bases in between. The CDR3 spells CSAARTGANVLTF. In nucleotides, the CDR3 is TGCAGCGCCGCTCGGACAGGGGCCAACGTCCTGACTTTC.

The chain carries TRBV20-1 and TRBJ1-2; D gene uncertain. The CDR3 extends over 11 amino acids. In germline, CDR1 is DFQATT, CDR2 SNEGSKA (reference sequence). The CDR3 spells CSRAGDDGYTF. The CDR3 DNA follows: TGCAGCAGAGCGGGTGATGATGGCTACACCTTC.

The sample holds a few counts of this clonotype. The rearrangement joins TRBV7-9 to TRBJ2-1, with TRBD2 identical over 8 bases. Trimming cost V 4 bases and J 2 bases; bases outside gene matches: 4. The CDR3 extends over 15 amino acids. Germline values: CDR1 SEHNR, CDR2 FQNEAQ (reference sequence). The CDR3, as DNA: TGTGCCAGCAGCTCGCGGGGGGAGCCCTACAATGAGCAGTTCTTC. Its translation: CASSSRGEPYNEQFF.

V gene TRBV7-9 combines with J gene TRBJ2-1; tentatively, D is TRBD2 (6 bases). Germline V gene sequence: CDR1 SEHNR, CDR2 FQNEAQ (reference sequence). Trimming took 5 bases from V and 10 from J, leaving 12 bases between them. The CDR3 runs to 12 residues. CDR3: CASSIGTGEQFF. The CDR3 DNA sequence: TGTGCCAGCAGCATAGGGACTGGCGAGCAGTTCTTC.

The genes are TRBV30 and TRBJ2-3; tentative D call: TRBD1 (6 bases). V lost 4 bases to trimming and J lost 2 bases, with 10 bases between them. Germline V CDR1 and CDR2: GTSNPN, SVGIG (reference sequence). The CDR3 totals 13 residues. CDR3 region: CAWMTGLTDTQYF. The CDR3 DNA sequence: TGTGCCTGGATGACAGGACTCACAGATACGCAGTATTTT.

The chain combines TRBV20-1 with TRBJ2-5; possibly TRBD1 for D (6 bases). This CDR3 has 13 residues. Germline V gene sequence: CDR1 DFQATT, CDR2 SNEGSKA (reference sequence). V lost 1 base to trimming and J lost 5 bases, with 11 bases between them. CDR3 coding DNA: TGCAGTGCTAGAGCAGGGGTCGGGGAGACCCAGTACTTC. It translates to CSARAGVGETQYF.

The rearrangement links TRBV6-6 to TRBJ2-5; 13 bases align to TRBD2. The CDR3 covers 16 residues. CDR1 and CDR2 (germline): MNHNY, SVGAGI (reference sequence). With V trimmed by 9 bases and J by 5 bases, 12 bases remained unmatched. CDR3 in amino acids: CASGGWGLAGIETQYF. CDR3 DNA sequence: TGTGCCAGTGGGGGGTGGGGACTAGCGGGAATTGAGACCCAGTACTTC.

The chain recombines TRBV6-1 with TRBJ2-7; D remains unclear. Between the trimmed V and J ends, which lost 1 base and 6 bases, there was a span of 10 bases. From germline, CDR1 is MNHNS and CDR2 SASEGT. This CDR3 has 13 residues. CDR3 sequence reads: CASSEGLYSEQYF. The DNA for the CDR3 is TGTGCCAGCAGTGAAGGGCTATACTCCGAGCAGTACTTC.

This clonotype was seen only a few times. J is TRBJ2-1 and V is TRBV10-3, with a weak D call TRBD1 (6 bases). There are 15 residues in the CDR3. The V gene lost 4 bases and the J gene lost 1 base, with 11 bases spanning the gap. CDR1 is ENHRY and CDR2 is SYGVKD in the germline V gene. The CDR3 protein is CAISARGQSYNEQFF. The CDR3 coding sequence is TGTGCCATCAGTGCCCGCGGACAGTCCTACAATGAGCAGTTCTTC.

V gene TRBV10-3 combines with J gene TRBJ2-7; weak D call: TRBD2 (5 bases). Germline CDR1 reads ENHRY; CDR2 reads SYGVKD. This CDR3 is built from 17 residues. The V end was cut by 2 bases, the J end by 1 base, with 18 bases between. Written as DNA, the CDR3 is TGTGCCATCAGTGAGCTAGTAGCGAGAGGAGTTTCCTACGAGCAGTACTTC. This sequence encodes CAISELVARGVSYEQYF.

The chain employs TRBV4-3 and TRBJ2-7, with no clear D. CDR3 length equals 14 residues. V dropped 0 bases and J dropped 7 bases, with 13 bases sitting between them. The germline V gene has CDR1 LGHNA and CDR2 YSLEER. The CDR3 nucleotides read TGCGCCAGCAGCCAAGAAGGAGATATTTATGAGCAGTACTTC. It codes for CASSQEGDIYEQYF.

The V call is TRBV6-2 or TRBV6-3, the J call TRBJ2-5, with TRBD1 matching 8 bases. V shed 6 bases and J 5 bases; nucleotides not matched to a gene: 8. This CDR3 comprises 14 residues. Germline V gene lookup returns CDR1 MNHEY and CDR2 SVGEGT. The CDR3 nucleotides are TGTGCCAGCAGAGACAGGGGCCGATCGGAGACCCAGTACTTC. Translating it yields CASRDRGRSETQYF.

The genes are TRBV18 and TRBJ1-2, with D possibly matching TRBD1 (5 bases). The CDR3 runs 14 residues. V lost 4 bases, J lost 4 bases, and 13 bases lay in between. Germline values: CDR1 KGHSH, CDR2 LQKENI. The CDR3 DNA follows: TGTGCCAGCTCACGACCACAGGCTGCCTATGGCTACACCTTC. Residues: CASSRPQAAYGYTF.